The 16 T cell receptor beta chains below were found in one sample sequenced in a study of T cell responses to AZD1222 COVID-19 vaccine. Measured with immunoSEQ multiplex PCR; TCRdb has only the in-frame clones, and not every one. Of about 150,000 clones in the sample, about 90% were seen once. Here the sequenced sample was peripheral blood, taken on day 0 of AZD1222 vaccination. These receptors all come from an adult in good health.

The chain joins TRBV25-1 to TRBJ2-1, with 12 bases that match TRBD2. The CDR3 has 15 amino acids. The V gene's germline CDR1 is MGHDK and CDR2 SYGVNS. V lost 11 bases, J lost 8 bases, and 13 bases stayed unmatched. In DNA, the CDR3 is TGTGCCTCATCTCCTAGCGGGAGGGCCTTCGATGAGCAGTTCTTC. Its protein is CASSPSGRAFDEQFF.

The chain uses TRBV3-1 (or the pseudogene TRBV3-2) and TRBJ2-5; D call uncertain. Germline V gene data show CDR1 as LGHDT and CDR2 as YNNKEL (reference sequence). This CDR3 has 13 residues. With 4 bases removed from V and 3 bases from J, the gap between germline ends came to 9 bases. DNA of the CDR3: TGTGCCAGCAGCCGGTTTGTCGAAGAGACCCAGTACTTC. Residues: CASSRFVEETQYF.

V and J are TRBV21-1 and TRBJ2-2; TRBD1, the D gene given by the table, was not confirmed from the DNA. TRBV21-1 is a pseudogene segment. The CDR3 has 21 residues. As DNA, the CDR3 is TGTGCCAGCAGCCCCCCGGGACAGGGGAAGTCAGGCTTCGTACTGCCCGGGGAGCTGTTTTTT. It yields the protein CASSPPGQGKSGFVLPGELFF.

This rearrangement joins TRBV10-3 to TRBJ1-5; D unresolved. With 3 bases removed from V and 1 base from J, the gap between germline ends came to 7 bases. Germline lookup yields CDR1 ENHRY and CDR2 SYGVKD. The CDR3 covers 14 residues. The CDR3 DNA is TGTGCCATCAGTGACAGACGGAGCAATCAGCCCCAGCATTTT. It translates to CAISDRRSNQPQHF.

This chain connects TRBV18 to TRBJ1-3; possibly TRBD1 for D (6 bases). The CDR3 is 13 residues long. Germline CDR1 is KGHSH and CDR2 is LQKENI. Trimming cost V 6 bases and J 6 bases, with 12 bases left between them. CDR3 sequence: CASSEGGENTIYF. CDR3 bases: TGTGCCAGCTCGGAGGGGGGCGAAAACACCATATATTTT.

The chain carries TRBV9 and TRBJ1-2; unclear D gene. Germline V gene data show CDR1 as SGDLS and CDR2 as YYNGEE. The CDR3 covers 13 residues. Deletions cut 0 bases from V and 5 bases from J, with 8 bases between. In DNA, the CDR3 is TGTGCCAGCAGCGTAGTAGTGGGATATGGCTACACCTTC. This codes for CASSVVVGYGYTF.

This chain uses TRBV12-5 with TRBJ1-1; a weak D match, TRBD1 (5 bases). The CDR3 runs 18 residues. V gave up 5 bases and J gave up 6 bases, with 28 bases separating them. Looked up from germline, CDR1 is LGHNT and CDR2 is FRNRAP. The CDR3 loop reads CASGLPGLFPAGVAEAFF. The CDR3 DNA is TGTGCTAGTGGTCTACCGGGACTATTTCCGGCGGGTGTCGCTGAAGCTTTCTTT.

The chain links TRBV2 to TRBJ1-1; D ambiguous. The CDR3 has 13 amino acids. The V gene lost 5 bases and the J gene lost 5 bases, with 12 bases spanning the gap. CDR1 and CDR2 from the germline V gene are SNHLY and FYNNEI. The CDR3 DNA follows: TGTGCCAGCAGTCAGGACTTAAGGACTGAAGCTTTCTTT. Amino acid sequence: CASSQDLRTEAFF.

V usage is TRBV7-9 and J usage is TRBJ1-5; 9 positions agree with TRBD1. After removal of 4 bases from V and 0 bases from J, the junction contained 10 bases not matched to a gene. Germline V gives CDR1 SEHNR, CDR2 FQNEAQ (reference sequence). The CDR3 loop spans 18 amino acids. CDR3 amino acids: CASSSTGTGTYSNQPQHF. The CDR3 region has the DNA TGTGCCAGCAGCTCCACCGGGACAGGGACTTATAGCAATCAGCCCCAGCATTTT.

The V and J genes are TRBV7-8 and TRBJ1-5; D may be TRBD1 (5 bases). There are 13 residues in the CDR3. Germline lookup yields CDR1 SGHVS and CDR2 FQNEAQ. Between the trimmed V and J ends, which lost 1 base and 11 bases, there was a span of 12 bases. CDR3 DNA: TGTGCCAGCAGCTTAGAGGAGGGGTTGGCCCAGCATTTT. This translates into CASSLEEGLAQHF.

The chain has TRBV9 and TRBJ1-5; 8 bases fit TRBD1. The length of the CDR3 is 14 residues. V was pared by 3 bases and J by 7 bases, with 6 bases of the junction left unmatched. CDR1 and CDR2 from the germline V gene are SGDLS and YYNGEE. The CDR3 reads CASSAGQGQQPQHF. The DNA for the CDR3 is TGTGCCAGCAGCGCAGGACAGGGCCAGCAGCCCCAGCATTTT.

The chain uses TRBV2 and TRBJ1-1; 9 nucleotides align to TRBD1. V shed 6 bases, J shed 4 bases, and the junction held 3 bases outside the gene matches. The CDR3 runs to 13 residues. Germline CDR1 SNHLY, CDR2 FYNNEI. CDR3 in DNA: TGTGCCAGCAGGCAGACAGGGGGCACTGAAGCTTTCTTT. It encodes CASRQTGGTEAFF.

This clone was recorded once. The CDR3 coding sequence is TGTGCCAGCTCGACGGCAGGCATCATGAACACTGAAGCTTTCTTT. Encoded protein: CASSTAGIMNTEAFF. This rearrangement joins TRBV6-5 to TRBJ1-1; D call uncertain. The germline V and J ends were trimmed by 8 bases and 0 bases, with 16 bases remaining between them. The CDR3 contains 15 residues. Germline V gene lookup returns CDR1 MNHEY and CDR2 SVGAGI.

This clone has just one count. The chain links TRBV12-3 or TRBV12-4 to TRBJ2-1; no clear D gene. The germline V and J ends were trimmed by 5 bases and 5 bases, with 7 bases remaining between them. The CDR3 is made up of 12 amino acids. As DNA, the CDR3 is TGTGCCAGCAGTCGCAGGAACAATGAGCAGTTCTTC. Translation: CASSRRNNEQFF.

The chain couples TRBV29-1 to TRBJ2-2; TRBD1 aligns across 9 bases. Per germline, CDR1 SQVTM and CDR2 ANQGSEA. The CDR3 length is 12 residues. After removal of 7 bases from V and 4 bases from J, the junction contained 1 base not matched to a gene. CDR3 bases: TGCAGCGCGGGACAGGGCACCGGGGAGCTGTTTTTT. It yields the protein CSAGQGTGELFF.

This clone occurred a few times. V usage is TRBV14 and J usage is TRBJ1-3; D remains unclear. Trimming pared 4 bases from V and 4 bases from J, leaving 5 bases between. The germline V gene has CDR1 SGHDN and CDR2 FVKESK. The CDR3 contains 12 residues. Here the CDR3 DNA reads TGTGCCAGCAGCCGATTAGGAAACACCATATATTTT. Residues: CASSRLGNTIYF.